Detailed here is one T cell receptor beta chain. The sample is drawn from a study of T-cell memory formation after mild COVID-19. About the research overall: Largely, TCR clusters stayed within a single donor.

A 5'RACE reaction primed in the constant segment made cDNA libraries of TCR alpha and TCR beta, and these carried sample barcodes and UMIs. One entry per CDR3 protein, called by TCRdb with MiXCR from the 5' RACE reads. This table holds around 200,000 distinct CDR3 sequences, about a fifth found once. Germline values: CDR1 DFQATT, CDR2 SNEGSKA (reference sequence). V was cut by 6 bases and J by 4 bases, with 10 bases left in between. The CDR3 is made up of 11 amino acids. V usage is TRBV20-1 and J usage is TRBJ2-7; the D gene could be TRBD1 or TRBD2 (6 bases each). This TCR came from an adult woman who had mild COVID-19 (a few samples of this study predate the infection). Cell type and time point are not known. Sequenced input: PBMCs or a T cell subset sorted from them (not recorded which). The CDR3 loop is CSAGGPYEQYF. Here the CDR3 DNA reads TGCAGTGCGGGGGGCCCGTACGAGCAGTACTTC.